The T cell receptor beta chain under discussion was sequenced for a study of T cells in Graves' hyperthyroidism and ophthalmopathy (dated 2019 in TCRdb). As for the study more broadly: Peripheral blood samples were taken at the time of initial diagnosis, prior to any treatment. Following sampling, methimazole starting at 30 mg daily was given to hyperthyroidism patients, and high-dose intravenous methylprednisolone was given to ophthalmopathy patients. Prospective prediction of ophthalmopathy was tested in an independent validation cohort of 18 to 20 hyperthyroidism patients and 17 patients who later progressed to ophthalmopathy. For training and testing, the approximately 92 patients in the discovery cohort were randomly divided in a 7:3 ratio. To identify TCR V-J signatures that set the groups apart, the researchers used a discovery cohort of more than 95 patients, made up of around 42 with Graves' ophthalmopathy and 57 with stable Graves' hyperthyroidism. Thyroid tissue and blood T-cell repertoires from about six Graves' hyperthyroidism patients were also compared in the study. The paper reports TCR Vbeta CDR3 sequencing of over 120 peripheral blood samples: around 45 ophthalmopathy, about 75 hyperthyroidism and around 17 progressor patients.

Ophthalmopathy patients had moderately to severely active disease, with a Clinical Activity Score of 3 or more, a NOSPECS grade of 4 or more, and a disease duration of less than 3 months. Any patient with an uncontrolled infection, another autoimmune disease, pregnancy or lactation was excluded. Diagnoses were based on clinical symptoms, serum thyroxine and TRAb, thyroid ultrasound and orbital computed tomography. Ficoll-Paque density gradient centrifugation was used to isolate PBMCs from under 11 ml of fresh peripheral blood. Trizol reagent was used to extract total RNA, and RNA quality was then checked on an Agilent 2100 Bioanalyzer. The paper's findings and limits, for the study overall: No statistical method was used to set the sample size in advance, and investigators knew the group allocation. Ophthalmopathy was separated from stable hyperthyroidism by a 13 V-J signature model, with approximately 85% sensitivity and approximately 81% specificity obtained in cross-validation and 80%/75% obtained in testing. Blood samples also contained most of the expanded thyroid clonotypes (frequency above 0.001), which suggests that blood repertoires may reflect thyroid immune responses. In validation, the model predicted progression to ophthalmopathy a median of roughly 6.2 months before onset, with 65% to 71% sensitivity and roughly 79% specificity.

TCR beta CDR3 regions were amplified from RNA transcripts. A first-round RT-PCR of the TCR CDR3 used the HTBI primer set with the Qiagen OneStep RT-PCR kit. A second multiplex PCR round built the libraries, followed by size selection and purification. The libraries were sequenced on an Illumina HiSeq2000 using paired-end 100 bp reads. Per the source publication's procedure: SOAPnuke was used to process the raw data, with reads discarded if the reads contained adapters or uncalled bases, had a mean Phred below 15, or lacked an exact constant-primer or identifier match. High-quality paired reads were merged using COPE v1.2.5, and each unique nucleotide sequence was defined as a clonotype. MiTCR v1.1 was used to align the clonotypes against IMGT TRBV, TRBD and TRBJ reference segments. The analysis was restricted to V-J combinations with a frequency above 0.0001, which together covered just over 98% of the repertoires. The TCS score was defined as F50 (clonal expansion) divided by E x V (chaos), with BLOSUM62-based TCRdist calculated between CDR3 peptides within each V-J. Welch's t-statistics and random forest reduced roughly 540 V-J features to under 15, which were used in a naive Bayes classifier (R e1071). TCRdb's own reprocessing of the public reads used fastp at Q25 and MiXCR and kept productive beta chains. A single entry per CDR3 protein holds the most common genes and DNA from its merged rows. These V and J calls derive from TCRdb rather than the authors' analysis. The sample table records about 520,000 distinct CDR3 sequences; around a quarter of these occur just once. The ten largest clonotypes hold about 10% of the sample.

This clonotype was seen many times. Which antigen it targets is not known. Base qualities are not at hand, and no much larger clone is one base apart. V and J are truncated by 2 bases and 8 bases respectively, leaving an intervening sequence of 15 bases. The CDR3 starts with the cysteine, ends with the phenylalanine, and has 13 residues. The CDR3 DNA has 39 bases and is translated from base 1. Taken from the germline V gene, the CDR1 and CDR2 loops are SQVTM and ANQGSEA. The chain uses TRBV29-1 and TRBJ1-2; no D gene call is confident. The sequenced sample consisted of blood. The sequence was obtained from a woman in her twenties or thirties with Graves' ophthalmopathy. The CDR3 region reads CSVEPIGNKGYTF. The DNA sequence reads TGCAGCGTTGAACCCATAGGGAATAAAGGCTACACCTTC.